Listed here is a single TCR beta chain. Original methodology: Counts of nucleated cells, estimated from reference gene primer amplification, were obtained. Sequencing was performed with immunoSEQ multiplex PCR; in TCRdb, only in-frame clones are kept and a portion is missing. The DNA gave D and trimming, while V, J and clone size come from that table. The sample carries about 64,000 clones, around 86% recorded once. These data belong to a study of blood T cell repertoires in COVID-19. On the study more broadly: Whether acute or convalescent, the COVID-19 samples came from the United States, Italy and Spain. T cells, B-cell-depleted T cells, or PBMCs supplied cDNA or gDNA.

Germline V CDR1 and CDR2: KGHSH, LQKENI. V was trimmed by 1 base and J by 1 base, leaving 7 bases between them. This CDR3 has 14 residues. The receptor comes from a man aged 50 to 59 with active COVID-19. Source material: peripheral blood. J is TRBJ1-1 and V is TRBV18; unclear D gene. In DNA, the CDR3 is TGTGCCAGCTCACCACGGCAAACGAACACTGAAGCTTTCTTT. This codes for CASSPRQTNTEAFF.